Each of the 21 T cell receptor beta chains below was sequenced from the same sample in a study of T cells expressing NK-cell markers. One entry per CDR3 protein, without DNA, is what TCRdb gives after re-calling the 5' RACE reads. In all, the sample yields approximately 550,000 distinct CDR3 sequences. Sequenced input: blood T cells: a sorted CD56 or NKG2C T cell subset, CD4+ or CD8+ T cells, or bulk PBMC T cells (not recorded which). These receptors came from a man aged 18 to 29 in good health.

The chain uses TRBV7-2 and TRBJ2-5. Germline loops: CDR1 SGHTA, CDR2 FQGNSA. The CDR3 is 15 amino acids. The CDR3: CASSFPLSGKETQYF.

The chain is built from TRBV20-1 and TRBJ2-3; the D call of TRBD1 rests on TCRdb alone, since no DNA is present to check it. The CDR3 has 15 amino acids. Per germline, CDR1 DFQATT and CDR2 SNEGSKA (reference sequence). CDR3 region: CSARRTPGLGDTQYF.

This chain joins TRBV12-3 or TRBV12-4 and TRBJ1-6; the TCRdb D gene call, TRBD1, has no DNA to confirm it. The CDR3 loop spans 14 amino acids. This CDR3 reads CASSLGTANSPLHF.

This chain links TRBV11-1 with TRBJ2-3; with no DNA, the TCRdb D assignment of TRBD2 cannot be verified. In germline, CDR1 is SGHAT, CDR2 FQDESV (reference sequence). The CDR3 has 18 amino acids. The CDR3 reads CASSTGALAGASTDTQYF.

The gene calls are TRBV19 and TRBJ2-2; TCRdb picks TRBD2, but there is no DNA to check that call. Looked up from germline, CDR1 is LNHDA and CDR2 is SQIVND (reference sequence). CDR3 size: 17 residues. CDR3 sequence reads: CASRRTSGFANTGELFF.

The J gene is TRBJ2-1, the V gene TRBV12-3 or TRBV12-4. CDR3 length: 13 amino acids. The CDR3 sequence is CASSLIQESEQFF.

The V and J genes are TRBV27 and TRBJ1-4; TCRdb selects TRBD1, and the lack of DNA leaves this call unchecked. CDR1 and CDR2 (germline): MNHEY, SMNVEV (reference sequence). CDR3 length: 12 amino acids. The CDR3 sequence is CASSDRGRKLFF.

The rearrangement links TRBV9 to TRBJ2-7; TCRdb's D gene call, TRBD2, goes unchecked for lack of DNA. Germline V lookup: CDR1 SGDLS, CDR2 YYNGEE. This CDR3 region has 12 residues. CDR3: CASSGSSNEQYF.

The chain recombines TRBV12-3 or TRBV12-4 with TRBJ2-3; checking the TCRdb D call of TRBD1 is not possible without DNA. The CDR3 sequence is 15 residues long. This CDR3 reads CASLILGTDTDTQYF.

The chain joins TRBV29-1 to TRBJ1-2; TCRdb indicates TRBD1, and absent DNA this call remains unverified. The CDR3 runs 14 residues. From germline, CDR1 is SQVTM and CDR2 ANQGSEA. The CDR3 loop is CSVDPTGQPLGYTF.

The J gene is TRBJ2-5, the V gene TRBV2. Germline V CDR1 and CDR2: SNHLY, FYNNEI. The CDR3 has 13 amino acids. CDR3 residues: CASRGLRVVAQYF.

The J gene is TRBJ2-5, the V gene TRBV28; TCRdb's D call of TRBD2 is untestable without DNA. Germline-derived CDR1 and CDR2 are MDHEN and SYDVKM. This CDR3 comprises 14 residues. CDR3 in amino acids: CASRPRVGIETQYF.

The chain uses TRBV20-1 and TRBJ2-2; lacking DNA, the TRBD2 call made by TCRdb goes unchecked. CDR1 is DFQATT and CDR2 is SNEGSKA in the germline V gene (reference sequence). This CDR3 spans 16 amino acids. This chain's CDR3 is CSASLAGETNTGELFF.

V is TRBV6-2 or TRBV6-3 and J is TRBJ2-7; TCRdb selects TRBD2, and the lack of DNA leaves this call unchecked. The germline V gene encodes CDR1 MNHEY and CDR2 SVGEGT. This CDR3 has 19 amino acids. The CDR3 spells CASSYSTNRLAGVWYEQYF.

The chain has TRBV4-1 and TRBJ2-1; TCRdb's D call, TRBD2, is unchecked because there is no DNA. In germline, CDR1 is MGHRA, CDR2 YSYEKL. The CDR3 runs to 16 residues. The CDR3 here is CASSQDLGLASNEQFF.

The J gene is TRBJ2-1, the V gene TRBV20-1; the D gene TCRdb calls, TRBD1, cannot be checked with no DNA. There are 15 residues in the CDR3. The germline gives CDR1 DFQATT, CDR2 SNEGSKA (reference sequence). The CDR3 reads CSASIRGREYNEQFF.

The chain links TRBV20-1 to TRBJ2-5; the D call of TRBD1 rests on TCRdb alone, since no DNA is present to check it. The CDR3 runs 13 residues. Germline CDR1 and CDR2: DFQATT and SNEGSKA (reference sequence). CDR3: CSGKGTGRETQYF.

The chain combines TRBV2 with TRBJ2-1; TCRdb designates TRBD2, a call that cannot be tested without DNA. The CDR3 sequence is 16 residues long. CDR1 is SNHLY and CDR2 is FYNNEI in the germline V gene. The CDR3 sequence is CASSDPSGSSHNEQFF.

The chain is built from TRBV20-1 and TRBJ1-1. This CDR3 contains 12 residues. Germline values: CDR1 DFQATT, CDR2 SNEGSKA (reference sequence). This CDR3 is CSASPRDTEAFF.

The J gene is TRBJ2-7, the V gene TRBV24-1; the TCRdb call, TRBD1, lacks DNA for checking. The CDR3 has 14 amino acids. The germline V gene encodes CDR1 KGHDR and CDR2 SFDVKD. CDR3 residues: CATSDGQGSNEQYF.

The V gene is TRBV4-2, the J gene TRBJ2-2. CDR1 is LGHNA and CDR2 is YNFKEQ in the germline V gene. CDR3 size: 16 residues. The CDR3 protein is CASSQETGVNTGELFF.